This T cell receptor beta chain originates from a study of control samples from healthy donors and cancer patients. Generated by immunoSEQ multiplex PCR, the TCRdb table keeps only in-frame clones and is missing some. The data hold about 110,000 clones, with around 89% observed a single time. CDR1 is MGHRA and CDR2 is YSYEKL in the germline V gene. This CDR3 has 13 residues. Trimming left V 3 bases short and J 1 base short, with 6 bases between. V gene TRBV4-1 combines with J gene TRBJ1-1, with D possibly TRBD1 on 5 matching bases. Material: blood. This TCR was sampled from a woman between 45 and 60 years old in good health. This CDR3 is CASSHGGNTEAFF. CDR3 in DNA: TGCGCCAGCAGCCACGGGGGGAACACTGAAGCTTTCTTT.